This TCR beta chain was captured in a study of response to subunit inactivated influenza vaccine. CDR1 is SGHKS and CDR2 is YYEKEE in the germline V gene (reference sequence). The CDR3 has 16 amino acids. Trimming took 6 bases from V and 1 from J, leaving 18 bases between them. TCRdb reprocessed the RT-PCR reads with MiXCR, giving one entry per CDR3 protein. This table has 540,000 or so distinct CDR3 sequences, approximately 12% appearing once. Here the sequenced sample was PBMCs from blood, taken roughly 45 days after vaccination. The genes are TRBV5-5 and TRBJ2-3; tentative D call: TRBD1 (6 bases). This TCR was recovered from a man aged 45-60 years who received an inactivated influenza vaccine. For the CDR3, the DNA is TGTGCCAGCACCTCGACAGGCACGGTGGGCACAGATACGCAGTATTTT. Residues: CASTSTGTVGTDTQYF.